One and the same sample provided the 26 T cell receptor beta chains below, sequenced in a study of a mutant IDH1 vaccine in newly diagnosed glioma. Libraries were prepared by immunoSEQ multiplex PCR; TCRdb keeps only in-frame clonotypes and omits some of them. The sample contains around 51,000 clones, about 77% of which appear only once. Time point indicated: week 5, during vaccination. Each vaccine dose was 300 ug of mutant IDH1 20-mer peptide, with topical imiquimod. Their antigen targets remain unknown. This specimen was PBMCs, taken from a glioma patient whose treatment included an IDH1 peptide vaccine. These receptors all come from a woman between 35 and 50 years old with glioma.

This chain joins TRBV5-5 and TRBJ1-2, with no clear D. The CDR3 consists of 14 residues. Trimming left V 2 bases short and J 2 bases short, with 10 bases between. Germline V lookup: CDR1 SGHKS, CDR2 YYEKEE (reference sequence). CDR3 sequence reads: CASSFRILNYGYTF. The CDR3 DNA reads as TGTGCCAGCAGCTTTAGGATTCTAAACTATGGCTACACCTTC.

The rearrangement joins TRBV4-1 to TRBJ2-4, with TRBD2 as a possible D gene (5 bases). V gave up 3 bases and J gave up 1 base, with 16 bases separating them. There are 17 residues in the CDR3. Germline CDR1 is MGHRA and CDR2 is YSYEKL. In nucleotides, the CDR3 is TGCGCCAGCAGCCATCCTCTTTTAGCGAGGGCCAAAAACATTCAGTACTTC. Protein sequence: CASSHPLLARAKNIQYF.

The chain employs TRBV5-1 and TRBJ2-1; the match to TRBD1 covers 7 bases. Germline CDR1 reads SGHRS; CDR2 reads YFSETQ. J was trimmed by 3 bases and V by 3 bases; bases with no gene match: 6. The CDR3 covers 15 residues. The CDR3 DNA reads TGCGCCAGCAGCTCGGGACAGATACACTACAATGAGCAGTTCTTC. Translation gives CASSSGQIHYNEQFF.

The chain employs TRBV7-9 and TRBJ2-5; 13 bases are shared with TRBD2. CDR3 size: 16 residues. The germline CDR1 and CDR2 sequences are SEHNR and FQNEAQ (reference sequence). J gave up 5 bases and V 5 bases, and 8 bases lay outside the gene matches. In DNA form, the CDR3 reads TGTGCCAGCAGCGCCACTAGCGGGGGGGCCAGGGAGACCCAGTACTTC. Translated: CASSATSGGARETQYF.

V usage is TRBV6-1 and J usage is TRBJ1-2; D unresolved. CDR1 MNHNS and CDR2 SASEGT come from the germline V gene. There are 13 residues in the CDR3. Trimming pared 3 bases from V and 2 bases from J, leaving 7 bases between. CDR3 sequence reads: CASSDGVNYGYTF. CDR3 sequence (DNA): TGTGCCAGCAGTGATGGGGTAAACTATGGCTACACCTTC.

The V call is TRBV6-6, the J call TRBJ1-1, with a weak D call TRBD1 (5 bases). The CDR3 runs to 12 residues. Germline V gene data show CDR1 as MNHNY and CDR2 as SVGAGI (reference sequence). V was shortened by 6 bases and J by 11 bases, with 16 bases between the two germline ends. The CDR3 coding sequence is TGTGCCAGCAGACGGGGAGGGGAAAGGGCTTTCTTT. Encoded protein: CASRRGGERAFF.

The rearrangement uses TRBV7-9 and TRBJ2-1, with TRBD2 matching over 9 bases. V was clipped by 1 base and J by 6 bases; unmatched bases: 4. Germline CDR1 SEHNR, CDR2 FQNEAQ (reference sequence). The CDR3 runs to 15 residues. CDR3 nucleotide sequence: TGTGCCAGCAGCTTAGTAGGTAGCGGGAGCAATGAGCAGTTCTTC. Translated: CASSLVGSGSNEQFF.

The chain is built from TRBV2 and TRBJ1-5, with D perhaps matching TRBD1 (5 bases). The V end was cut by 4 bases, the J end by 9 bases, with 13 bases between. This CDR3 region has 13 residues. CDR1 is SNHLY and CDR2 is FYNNEI in the germline V gene. The DNA of the CDR3 is TGTGCCAGCAGTGGGGACCTCCTCCGGCCCCAGCATTTT. As protein: CASSGDLLRPQHF.

The genes are TRBV5-1 and TRBJ1-2; 7 bases fit TRBD1. V shed 4 bases, J shed 2 bases, and the junction held 5 bases outside the gene matches. CDR1 and CDR2 (germline): SGHRS, YFSETQ. CDR3 length: 14 amino acids. CDR3 region: CASSPGQANYGYTF. The CDR3 nucleotides read TGCGCCAGCAGCCCCGGACAGGCCAACTATGGCTACACCTTC. Looking up the rest from reference TRBV5-1 and TRBJ1-2 gives the full variable domain: KAGVTQTPRYLIKTRGQQVTLSCSPISGHRSVSWYQQTPGQGLQFLFEYFSETQRNKGNFPGRFSGRQFSNSRSEMNVSTLELGDSALYLCASSPGQANYGYTFGSGTRLTVV.

The J gene is TRBJ2-1, the V gene TRBV6-1; D is uncertain. Germline V gene data show CDR1 as MNHNS and CDR2 as SASEGT. The CDR3 length is 14 residues. V was clipped by 2 bases and J by 8 bases, with 13 bases between them. The CDR3 protein is CASSEPPAGDEQFF. The DNA for the CDR3 is TGTGCCAGCAGTGAACCCCCCGCTGGGGATGAGCAGTTCTTC.

This chain uses TRBV4-1 with TRBJ2-1; a possible D gene is TRBD2 (6 bases). With 0 bases removed from V and 7 bases from J, the gap between germline ends came to 13 bases. The CDR3 has 15 residues. The V gene's germline CDR1 is MGHRA and CDR2 YSYEKL. DNA of the CDR3: TGCGCCAGCAGCCAAGATAATCAGGAGGGAAATGAGCAGTTCTTC. It encodes CASSQDNQEGNEQFF.

This rearrangement joins TRBV9 to TRBJ1-2; D is unresolved. This CDR3 has 10 amino acids. The germline V gene has CDR1 SGDLS and CDR2 YYNGEE. V was trimmed by 5 bases and J by 10 bases, leaving 9 bases between them. The CDR3 is CASRGKIYTF. The CDR3 DNA reads as TGTGCCAGCAGAGGCAAGATCTACACCTTC.

The V gene is TRBV10-3, the J gene TRBJ1-2; TRBD1 might be the D (5 bases). The CDR3 spans 15 residues. Trimming removed 3 bases at V and 6 bases at J, with 17 bases between. Germline-derived CDR1 and CDR2 are ENHRY and SYGVKD. CDR3 DNA sequence: TGTGCCATCAGTGATTGGGGCAGCTCGAGGGATGGCTACACCTTC. Translation: CAISDWGSSRDGYTF.

The chain recombines TRBV30 with TRBJ2-7; D may correspond to TRBD1 or TRBD2 (6 bases each). The CDR3 extends over 14 amino acids. Germline-derived CDR1 and CDR2 are GTSNPN and SVGIG (reference sequence). With 5 bases removed from V and 4 bases from J, the gap between germline ends came to 18 bases. CDR3 loop: CAWASWGDMYEQYF. CDR3 sequence (DNA): TGTGCCTGGGCCTCGTGGGGGGACATGTACGAGCAGTACTTC.

This clone was recorded a few times. This chain links TRBV18 with TRBJ2-5; D gene ambiguous. Germline CDR1 KGHSH, CDR2 LQKENI. This CDR3 has 13 amino acids. V was pared by 0 bases and J by 5 bases, with 7 bases between. CDR3 DNA sequence: TGTGCCAGCTCACCACCGGGCGAGGAGACCCAGTACTTC. It yields the protein CASSPPGEETQYF.

V gene TRBV11-2 combines with J gene TRBJ1-1, with D possibly matching TRBD1 (6 bases). CDR1 and CDR2 (germline): SGHAT, FQNNGV. The CDR3 has 15 residues. V lost 5 bases, J lost 2 bases, and 15 bases lay in between. DNA for the CDR3: TGTGCCAGCAGCCTGAGGGGGAACCGAAACACTGAAGCTTTCTTT. It specifies CASSLRGNRNTEAFF.

The rearrangement links TRBV30 to TRBJ2-2; D is unclear. The germline V gene has CDR1 GTSNPN and CDR2 SVGIG (reference sequence). The CDR3 loop spans 11 amino acids. Between the trimmed V and J ends, which lost 4 bases and 3 bases, there was a span of 3 bases. This CDR3 reads CAWTDTGELFF. In DNA, the CDR3 is TGTGCCTGGACTGACACCGGGGAGCTGTTTTTT.

The CDR3 is CASSWKQGDEAFF. In DNA form, the CDR3 reads TGTGCCAGCAGTTGGAAACAGGGGGATGAAGCTTTCTTT. The rearrangement joins TRBV6-6 to TRBJ1-1, with TRBD1 identical over 8 bases. From germline, CDR1 is MNHNY and CDR2 SVGAGI (reference sequence). With V trimmed by 4 bases and J by 7 bases, 5 bases remained unmatched. CDR3 length: 13 amino acids.

The chain combines TRBV6-1 with TRBJ1-1; no clear D. V was pared by 2 bases and J by 11 bases, with 15 bases between. CDR1 MNHNS and CDR2 SASEGT come from the germline V gene. The CDR3 sequence is 13 residues long. CDR3 DNA: TGTGCCAGCAGTGAAACCGGGCAGGTTTTGGCTTTCTTT. It translates to CASSETGQVLAFF.

This sequence joins TRBV7-5 and TRBJ1-3; the table names TRBD1, a call not compared with the DNA. TRBV7-5 is tagged as a pseudogene. CDR3 length: 17 residues. CDR3 region: CARSLAPDRYSGNTIYF. The CDR3, as DNA: TGTGCCAGAAGCTTAGCCCCGGACAGGTACTCTGGAAACACCATATATTTT.

This chain joins TRBV5-4 and TRBJ2-2; TRBD1 matches at 12 bases. There are 15 residues in the CDR3. Germline values: CDR1 SGHNT, CDR2 YYREEE (reference sequence). After removal of 4 bases from V and 6 bases from J, the junction contained 4 bases not matched to a gene. CDR3 nucleotide sequence: TGTGCCAGCAGCCCCGGGACAGGGGGCTCCGGGGAGCTGTTTTTT. This sequence encodes CASSPGTGGSGELFF.

The chain couples TRBV5-8 to TRBJ2-1; 8 positions agree with TRBD2. The ends lost 0 bases at V and 0 bases at J; junction bases unmatched: 8. CDR3 length: 18 amino acids. Germline CDR1 SGHTS, CDR2 YDEGEE. CDR3 coding DNA: TGTGCCAGCAGCTTGGCAGCTAGCGGGCCTAGCTCCTACAATGAGCAGTTCTTC. Its translation: CASSLAASGPSSYNEQFF.

This clone was seen just once. This chain uses TRBV5-1 with TRBJ1-5; maybe TRBD1 (6 bases). The CDR3 covers 15 residues. V was cut by 0 bases and J by 4 bases, with 11 bases left in between. Germline loops: CDR1 SGHRS, CDR2 YFSETQ. CDR3 coding DNA: TGCGCCAGCAGCTTGGAGGGGGTGAAGAATCAGCCCCAGCATTTT. The encoded protein is CASSLEGVKNQPQHF.

This chain links TRBV5-1 with TRBJ2-3; D possibly matches TRBD1 or TRBD2 (5 bases each). The V end lost 3 bases, the J end lost 1 base, and 9 bases lay between the germline ends. Germline lookup yields CDR1 SGHRS and CDR2 YFSETQ. The CDR3 has 14 residues. As DNA, the CDR3 is TGCGCCAGCAGCTCCGGGGCTCGCACAGATACGCAGTATTTT. Encoded protein: CASSSGARTDTQYF.

The gene calls are TRBV30 and TRBJ2-3, with TRBD2 as a possible D gene (7 bases). V lost 4 bases, J lost 3 bases, and 17 bases lay in between. This CDR3 has 15 residues. Germline V CDR1 and CDR2: GTSNPN, SVGIG (reference sequence). The CDR3 coding sequence is TGTGCCTGGACCAAAGCGGGACACGTAACAGATACGCAGTATTTT. As protein: CAWTKAGHVTDTQYF.

V and J are TRBV7-9 and TRBJ2-5, with TRBD1 matching 7 bases. With V trimmed by 6 bases and J by 0 bases, 4 bases remained unmatched. The germline V gene encodes CDR1 SEHNR and CDR2 FQNEAQ (reference sequence). The CDR3 is 14 amino acids. DNA for the CDR3: TGTGCCAGCAGATCGACAGGGTACCAAGAGACCCAGTACTTC. Its protein is CASRSTGYQETQYF.